This T cell receptor beta chain was captured by sequencing in a study of siplizumab effects on memory and regulatory T cells. The assay was immunoSEQ multiplex PCR, and TCRdb's table has in-frame clones only and misses some. Here the sample spans 95,000 to 110,000 clones, over 90% being singletons. This CDR3 spans 15 amino acids. Trimming pared 3 bases from V and 2 bases from J, leaving 16 bases between. The germline gives CDR1 GTSNPN, CDR2 SVGIG (reference sequence). The TCR originated in a human donor in good health. The chain links TRBV30 to TRBJ1-1; TRBD1 might be the D (6 bases). The material sequenced was Tregs sorted from blood. This CDR3 reads CAWSPWIGGNTEAFF. In nucleotides, the CDR3 is TGTGCCTGGAGCCCATGGATAGGGGGAAACACTGAAGCTTTCTTT.